The present T cell receptor beta chain was sequenced within a study of response to subunit inactivated influenza vaccine. Study observations and caveats: It was suggested by the authors that few new T cells are recruited by each seasonal influenza vaccination.

The CDR3 covers 14 residues. Per the germline V gene, CDR1 is PRHDT and CDR2 is FYEKMQ (reference sequence). V was pared by 5 bases and J by 6 bases, with 5 bases of the junction left unmatched. Regarding this clonotype: The antigen is not known.

MiXCR was run by TCRdb on the RT-PCR reads, yielding one entry per CDR3 protein. There are 530,000 or so distinct CDR3 sequences in the sample; approximately 12% occur only once, and 10% to 13% lies in the top ten. The clonotype was recovered from a man in his forties or fifties who received an inactivated influenza vaccine. Sequencing was performed on PBMCs from blood, taken on the day of vaccination. V is TRBV13 and J is TRBJ2-7, with TRBD1 identical over 12 bases. The CDR3 loop is CASSPGTGGGEQYF. In nucleotides, the CDR3 is TGTGCCAGCAGCCCAGGGACAGGGGGCGGCGAGCAGTACTTC.